Sequencing of this T cell receptor (beta chain) was carried out in a study of blood T cells in healthy people across ages (dated by TCRdb to between 2014 and 2017). Concerning the study at large: In model experiments, roughly one uniquely barcoded TCR beta cDNA molecule per two T cells was captured by template switching. The donors were divided into four age groups: young (average approximately 17 years), middle-aged (about 39), aged (approximately 64) and long-lived (82). Donors of different ages were randomly distributed across sequencing lanes to avoid experimental bias. The study analyzed two additional independent replicas of 1 million unique cDNA reads from the same blood draw for two donors, one aged 18 to 29 and one aged 80 or older. Using deep sequencing normalized with unique cDNA molecular identifiers, the study measured how TCR beta repertoire diversity changes with age. What the authors observed across the whole study: Conclusive comparison of naive and antigen-experienced compartments was prevented by the profiling of bulk unsorted PBMCs. Because the CMV infection status of the donors was unknown, age-related changes in expanded clonotypes may potentially have been confounded. As age increased, observed TCR beta diversity per million T cells dropped in a roughly linear way, and a significant reduction was already evident by age roughly 40. Estimates of total diversity based on one million sequenced T cells were considered lower bounds and underestimates. Compared with the aged group, the long-lived group had more naive CD4+ T cells, fewer expanded clones and increased TCR diversity, suggesting age selection. A strong correlation was found between observed TCR beta diversity and the percentage of naive T cells measured by flow cytometry.

As encoded in the germline V gene, CDR1 is SGHRS while CDR2 is YFSETQ. The CDR3 measures 15 amino acids from cysteine to phenylalanine. The DNA shown is the 45-base CDR3, in frame from base 1. Germline trimming: 0 bases from V, 5 bases from J; junction bases outside gene matches: 5. Receptor amplification or capture employed 5' RACE. Instrument used: Illumina HiSeq 2500. A second PCR of roughly 6 to 11 cycles was run with a J-beta primer mix and a sample-barcoded 5' primer. Each TCR beta cDNA molecule received a unique molecular identifier from a template-switch 5' adaptor carrying 12 random nucleotides. Each sample yielded at least 2.5 million CDR3-containing paired-end reads. First-strand cDNA synthesis was performed from all RNA using the Mint cDNA synthesis kit, with priming by a TRBC-specific oligonucleotide. After uracil-DNA glycosylase treatment, a first 18-cycle PCR used universal primers M1SS and BC2_uni_R on all cDNA. The paper's data handling went like this. Normalization of each sample was performed by random selection of 1 million high-quality reads, each carrying a distinct molecular identifier. Reads with shared molecular identifiers were discarded instead of being binned into consensus sequences. MiTCR, run with a Q25 quality threshold and the strictest error-elimination algorithm, handled CDR3 identification, clonotype clustering and error correction. A nonparametric unseen species model using Euler transformation provided a lower-bound estimate of total TCR beta diversity. The public reads were quality trimmed at Q25 with fastp and then assembled into clones with MiXCR by TCRdb, keeping productive beta chains. Every CDR3 protein is listed once, alongside the most common genes and DNA of its rows. The V and J calls, along with clone size, are taken from TCRdb and not from the paper's own processing. Present in this sample are about 720,000 distinct CDR3 sequences, about a fifth of which were seen just once. Less than 25% of the sample is taken by the ten largest.

This clonotype was detected only a few times. Its antigen is still unknown. The sample holds no much larger clone one base away, and base qualities are not on file. Donors were roughly 40 systemically healthy Caucasian individuals from Russia aged 6 to 90 years. Ten milliliters of peripheral blood were drawn from each donor into EDTA-treated Vacutainer tubes. Ficoll-Paque density-gradient centrifugation was used to isolate PBMCs, with at least 7 million obtained per sample. Trizol reagent was used to extract total RNA from the PBMCs, yielding at least 5.5 micrograms per sample. Naive CD45RAhigh/CD27high T cell percentages were measured by flow cytometry on a PBMC aliquot from every donor.

The chain uses TRBV5-1 and TRBJ1-2, with 9 middle bases fitting TRBD1. The sequenced sample consisted of blood. The clonotype originates from a man between 65 and 80 years old in good health. The CDR3 reads as follows: CASSLDGTGRYGYTF. The sequenced DNA: TGCGCCAGCAGCTTGGACGGGACAGGGAGATATGGCTACACCTTC.